This T cell receptor (beta chain) was sequenced for a study of molecular identifiers for immune sequencing clone quantification. Study findings and constraints: Single-cell amounts of spiked Jurkat TCR RNA were reportedly detectable among over 900,000 naive cells.

When naive CD8 T cells were sorted, they were gated as CD8+CD4-CCR7+CD45RA+. Between the trimmed V and J ends, which lost 3 bases and 7 bases, there was a span of 16 bases. CDR1 and CDR2 from the germline V gene are SGDLS and YYNGEE. The CDR3 length is 15 residues. TCRdb fed the PCR reads into MiXCR, producing one record per CDR3 protein. This sample has around 65,000 distinct CDR3 sequences, with less than 20% found just once. In regard to this clonotype: Its matching antigen is unknown.

Sequencing input: naive CD8+ T cells from blood, with Jurkat cell RNA spiked in. Stated subset: FACS-sorted CD8+CD4-CCR7+CD45RA+ naive T cells. The rearrangement uses TRBV9 and TRBJ2-2, with D possibly TRBD1 on 6 matching bases. The sequence was collected from a human donor in good health. Some libraries in this study had Jurkat cell RNA spiked in. The CDR3 DNA reads TGTGCCAGCAGCGCCGGGACACAGCACCACGGGGAGCTGTTTTTT. It specifies CASSAGTQHHGELFF. Complete variable domain (other parts from reference TRBV9 and TRBJ2-2): DSGVTQTPKHLITATGQRVTLRCSPRSGDLSVYWYQQSLDQGLQFLIQYYNGEERAKGNILERFSAQQFPDLHSELNLSSLELGDSALYFCASSAGTQHHGELFFGEGSRLTVL.